The 30 T cell receptor beta chains in this list originate from one sample, sequenced in a study of T cell repertoires in cytomegalovirus infection. TCRdb recomputed calls from the reads with MiXCR, one row per CDR3 protein. This sample has fewer than 550,000 distinct CDR3 sequences, with around 11% found just once. Sequencing was performed on PBMCs. The origin of the receptors is a human donor in good health (CMV status not recorded). Some clones in this sample may be carry-over from other donors' samples.

This clonotype has ten or more counts. This chain connects TRBV4-2 to TRBJ2-5; 8 nucleotides agree with TRBD2. Looked up from germline, CDR1 is LGHNA and CDR2 is YNFKEQ. V gave up 4 bases and J gave up 1 base; unmatched junction bases: 8. The CDR3 has 16 amino acids. CDR3 sequence reads: CASSLTSGRSQETQYF. Here the CDR3 DNA reads TGTGCCAGCAGCCTTACTAGCGGTAGGAGCCAAGAGACCCAGTACTTC.

V is TRBV20-1 and J is TRBJ1-4; 7 bases match TRBD1. The V gene end was trimmed by 0 bases and the J gene end by 7 bases; junction bases not matched to a gene: 5. Germline V gene sequence: CDR1 DFQATT, CDR2 SNEGSKA (reference sequence). The length of the CDR3 is 14 residues. The CDR3 region is CSARDRTGGEKLFF. The CDR3 region has the DNA TGCAGTGCTAGAGATAGGACAGGCGGTGAAAAACTGTTTTTT.

This clonotype was counted ten times or more. The chain is built from TRBV7-9 and TRBJ1-5, with D perhaps matching TRBD1 (5 bases). V was shortened by 3 bases and J by 3 bases, with 9 bases between the two germline ends. The CDR3 is 14 amino acids. Germline CDR1 is SEHNR and CDR2 is FQNEAQ (reference sequence). For the CDR3, the DNA is TGTGCCAGCAGCTTCCAGGACAACAATCAGCCCCAGCATTTT. Its translation: CASSFQDNNQPQHF. Full variable domain (rest looked up from reference TRBV7-9 and TRBJ1-5): DTGVSQNPRHKITKRGQNVTFRCDPISEHNRLYWYRQTLGQGPEFLTYFQNEAQLEKSRLLSDRFSAERPKGSFSTLEIQRTEQGDSAMYLCASSFQDNNQPQHFGDGTRLSIL.

This clonotype has a count of ten or more. The chain uses TRBV3-1 and TRBJ1-2; maybe TRBD1 (6 bases). The CDR3 has 18 amino acids. V was pared by 1 base and J by 2 bases, with 20 bases between. The germline gives CDR1 LGHDT, CDR2 YNNKEL (reference sequence). Here the CDR3 reads CASSQVGLGHGTNYGYTF. CDR3 coding DNA: TGTGCCAGCAGCCAAGTTGGTCTGGGACACGGAACGAACTATGGCTACACCTTC.

The CDR3 DNA sequence: TGTGCCACCAGTGATTTGCAACTAGCGTCGCGGTCCCCTATCGATGAGCAGTTCTTC. It yields the protein CATSDLQLASRSPIDEQFF. The rearrangement joins TRBV24-1 to TRBJ2-1, with 7 nucleotides matching TRBD2. The J segment lost 8 bases and the V segment lost 0 bases, leaving 18 bases of the junction unmatched. The CDR3 extends over 19 amino acids. Germline lookup yields CDR1 KGHDR and CDR2 SFDVKD.

The CDR3 loop reads CASSATGGVDEKLFF. The CDR3 DNA follows: TGCGCCAGCAGCGCTACAGGGGGCGTTGATGAAAAACTGTTTTTT. This chain joins TRBV5-1 and TRBJ1-4; 9 nucleotides line up with TRBD1. The CDR3 runs 15 residues. V lost 4 bases to trimming and J lost 6 bases; unmatched junction nucleotides: 7. CDR1 and CDR2 from the germline V gene are SGHRS and YFSETQ.

There are many counts of this clonotype. The chain couples TRBV28 to TRBJ2-7, with 8 bases matching TRBD1. V was pared by 2 bases and J by 2 bases, with 5 bases of the junction left unmatched. The CDR3 has 15 amino acids. Germline-derived CDR1 and CDR2 are MDHEN and SYDVKM. The CDR3 region is CASSLIGDRPYEQYF. As DNA, the CDR3 is TGTGCCAGCAGTTTAATCGGGGACAGGCCCTACGAGCAGTACTTC.

This clonotype was counted between two and nine times. V is TRBV2 and J is TRBJ2-7; no clear D. The CDR3 is 14 amino acids. Germline-derived CDR1 and CDR2 are SNHLY and FYNNEI. V dropped 7 bases and J dropped 0 bases, with 13 bases sitting between them. CDR3 bases: TGTGCCAGCATGGCGGAATCTTCCTCCTACGAGCAGTACTTC. Its protein is CASMAESSSYEQYF.

This clonotype was seen many times. The genes are TRBV7-2 and TRBJ2-3; D remains ambiguous. The CDR3 consists of 13 residues. V lost 5 bases to trimming and J lost 5 bases, with 11 bases between them. Germline V gene sequence: CDR1 SGHTA, CDR2 FQGNSA. CDR3 sequence: CASSPPGVDTQYF. The CDR3 DNA is TGTGCCAGCAGCCCCCCTGGTGTAGATACGCAGTATTTT.

V usage is TRBV7-9 and J usage is TRBJ2-7; tentative D call: TRBD1 (6 bases). This CDR3 is built from 14 residues. V was clipped by 5 bases and J by 6 bases, with 17 bases between them. The germline gives CDR1 SEHNR, CDR2 FQNEAQ (reference sequence). CDR3 coding DNA: TGTGCCAGCAGCCATACAACGACAGGTTTCGAGCAGTACTTC. Protein sequence: CASSHTTTGFEQYF.

This clonotype appeared many times. The chain uses TRBV7-9 and TRBJ1-1; D remains ambiguous. The CDR3 contains 15 residues. Germline V gene sequence: CDR1 SEHNR, CDR2 FQNEAQ (reference sequence). V gave up 4 bases and J gave up 1 base, with 13 bases separating them. CDR3 amino acids: CASSSSSIANTEAFF. The CDR3, as DNA: TGTGCCAGCAGCTCTTCCTCGATCGCGAACACTGAAGCTTTCTTT. Full variable domain (outside the CDR3, taken from reference TRBV7-9 and TRBJ1-1): DTGVSQNPRHKITKRGQNVTFRCDPISEHNRLYWYRQTLGQGPEFLTYFQNEAQLEKSRLLSDRFSAERPKGSFSTLEIQRTEQGDSAMYLCASSSSSIANTEAFFGQGTRLTVV.

This clonotype occurred many times. The rearrangement links TRBV11-2 to TRBJ1-6, with D possibly matching TRBD1 (5 bases). V dropped 5 bases and J dropped 6 bases, with 14 bases sitting between them. Germline CDR1 is SGHAT and CDR2 is FQNNGV. This CDR3 region has 15 residues. The CDR3 nucleotides are TGTGCCAGCAGCCACCCCGGAGGGGTTAATTCACCCCTCCACTTT. It is translated as CASSHPGGVNSPLHF.

The chain joins TRBV5-1 to TRBJ2-7; the D is unclear. CDR1 SGHRS and CDR2 YFSETQ come from the germline V gene. Trimming took 3 bases from V and 2 from J, leaving 12 bases between them. CDR3 size: 14 residues. The CDR3 is CASSSPADTYEQYF. As DNA, the CDR3 is TGCGCCAGCAGCTCTCCGGCGGATACCTACGAGCAGTACTTC.

This clonotype occurred many times. This chain links TRBV28 with TRBJ1-1, with 10 positions matching TRBD1. This CDR3 region has 14 residues. Germline V gene sequence: CDR1 MDHEN, CDR2 SYDVKM. Trimming cost V 10 bases and J 1 base; bases outside gene matches: 6. CDR3 loop: CATFRQGANTEAFF. In nucleotides, the CDR3 is TGTGCCACTTTCAGACAGGGGGCGAACACTGAAGCTTTCTTT.

This clonotype was seen only a few times. The rearrangement uses TRBV30 and TRBJ2-3, with D unclear. The CDR3 consists of 11 residues. V was clipped by 1 base and J by 4 bases, with 3 bases between them. CDR1 and CDR2 from the germline V gene are GTSNPN and SVGIG (reference sequence). CDR3 DNA: TGTGCCTGGAGTGGTGCAGATACGCAGTATTTT. Its protein product is CAWSGADTQYF.

This clonotype was seen at least ten times. The V call is TRBV7-9, the J call TRBJ2-7; D gene ambiguous. CDR1 is SEHNR, CDR2 FQNEAQ, per germline (reference sequence). V lost 3 bases and J lost 4, with 13 bases in between. The length of the CDR3 is 14 residues. The CDR3 nucleotides read TGTGCCAGCAGCTTCGGAGCCTACTCATACGAGCAGTACTTC. This gives the protein CASSFGAYSYEQYF.

The chain combines TRBV12-3 or TRBV12-4 with TRBJ2-5; a possible D gene is TRBD1 (6 bases). The length of the CDR3 is 13 residues. V lost 7 bases and J lost 5, with 14 bases in between. Here the CDR3 DNA reads TGTGCCAGCACCCCCTTTGGACAGGAGACCCAGTACTTC. Translating gives CASTPFGQETQYF.

Many counts were recorded for this clonotype. V usage is TRBV15 and J usage is TRBJ1-3; the D is unclear. The CDR3 is made up of 14 amino acids. The V gene's germline CDR1 is LNHNV and CDR2 YYDKDF (reference sequence). Trimming cost V 3 bases and J 4 bases, with 10 bases left between them. CDR3: CATSRAPLGNTIYF. The CDR3 coding sequence is TGTGCCACCAGCAGGGCTCCCTTAGGAAACACCATATATTTT.

The V and J genes are TRBV29-1 and TRBJ2-7; 9 bases line up with TRBD1. CDR3 size: 13 residues. Germline CDR1 is SQVTM and CDR2 is ANQGSEA. V lost 7 bases and J lost 2; bases outside the gene matches: 6. DNA of the CDR3: TGCAGCGGGGGGACAGGGCTTACCTACGAGCAGTACTTC. Its translation is CSGGTGLTYEQYF.

V is TRBV5-1 and J is TRBJ2-1; 14 nucleotides agree with TRBD2. Per germline, CDR1 SGHRS and CDR2 YFSETQ. This CDR3 is built from 17 residues. The ends lost 0 bases at V and 5 bases at J; junction bases unmatched: 4. The CDR3 DNA sequence: TGCGCCAGCAGCTTGGTGGGACTAGCGGGGGAGGACAATGAGCAGTTCTTC. It specifies CASSLVGLAGEDNEQFF.

The table lists this clonotype with a few counts. The V and J genes are TRBV5-5 and TRBJ1-1, with no clear D. Germline CDR1 is SGHKS and CDR2 is YYEKEE (reference sequence). V lost 4 bases and J lost 0, with 16 bases in between. The CDR3 sequence is 16 residues long. CDR3 amino acids: CASSPMADGMNTEAFF. CDR3 bases: TGTGCCAGCAGCCCGATGGCCGATGGAATGAACACTGAAGCTTTCTTT.

This clonotype has ten or more counts. The chain uses TRBV6-6 and TRBJ2-3; D gene uncertain. Per germline, CDR1 MNHNY and CDR2 SVGAGI (reference sequence). There are 12 residues in the CDR3. V lost 6 bases and J lost 1, with 5 bases in between. The CDR3 sequence is CASSYGTDTQYF. The DNA of the CDR3 is TGTGCCAGCAGCTACGGCACAGATACGCAGTATTTT.

There are many counts of this clonotype. The chain couples TRBV9 to TRBJ2-1, with 8 bases matching TRBD2. V lost 0 bases to trimming and J lost 9 bases; unmatched junction nucleotides: 8. Germline V gene data show CDR1 as SGDLS and CDR2 as YYNGEE. The length of the CDR3 is 15 residues. The CDR3, as DNA: TGTGCCAGCAGCGTAGCGGGAGGGCCCTCAACTGAGCAGTTCTTC. This encodes CASSVAGGPSTEQFF. Variable domain in full (rest from reference TRBV9 and TRBJ2-1): DSGVTQTPKHLITATGQRVTLRCSPRSGDLSVYWYQQSLDQGLQFLIQYYNGEERAKGNILERFSAQQFPDLHSELNLSSLELGDSALYFCASSVAGGPSTEQFFGPGTRLTVL.

The chain combines TRBV20-1 with TRBJ2-5; D possibly uses TRBD1 or TRBD2 (5 bases each). The V and J ends lost 3 bases and 1 base respectively, with 9 bases between them. CDR3 size: 13 residues. Germline CDR1 and CDR2: DFQATT and SNEGSKA (reference sequence). CDR3 DNA sequence: TGCAGTGCTAGGTTCGGGGCCCAAGAGACCCAGTACTTC. Its protein is CSARFGAQETQYF.

This clonotype showed up many times. V usage is TRBV29-1 and J usage is TRBJ1-2; D is undetermined. The CDR3 spans 11 residues. The germline gives CDR1 SQVTM, CDR2 ANQGSEA. V was clipped by 7 bases and J by 6 bases, with 12 bases between them. The CDR3 DNA follows: TGCAGCGACCAACGTGGGAATGGCTACACCTTC. Protein sequence: CSDQRGNGYTF. Based on the CDR3 plus reference TRBV29-1 and TRBJ1-2, the full variable domain is SAVISQKPSRDICQRGTSLTIQCQVDSQVTMMFWYRQQPGQSLTLIATANQGSEATYESGFVIDKFPISRPNLTFSTLTVSNMSPEDSSIYLCSDQRGNGYTFGSGTRLTVV.

This clonotype was counted ten times or more. The genes are TRBV27 and TRBJ2-7; TRBD1 agrees at 10 bases. The junction had 1 base not matched to a gene; V was cut back by 6 bases and J by 5 bases. This CDR3 has 12 amino acids. Germline lookup yields CDR1 MNHEY and CDR2 SMNVEV (reference sequence). CDR3 protein: CASRGTGDEQYF. In DNA form, the CDR3 reads TGTGCCAGCAGGGGGACAGGGGACGAGCAGTACTTC.

This clonotype was counted at least ten times. This rearrangement joins TRBV11-3 to TRBJ2-3, with 9 bases aligning to TRBD2. The V segment lost 4 bases and the J segment 2 bases; nucleotides outside the gene matches: 4. Germline-derived CDR1 and CDR2 are SGHNT and YENEEA. This CDR3 has 15 residues. CDR3 coding DNA: TGTGCCAGCAGCTCTAGCGGGGCAACCACAGATACGCAGTATTTT. It specifies CASSSSGATTDTQYF.

This clonotype was found many times. CDR3 amino acids: CASSYRGSQPQHF. CDR3 DNA sequence: TGCGCCAGCAGCTATCGGGGGTCTCAGCCCCAGCATTTT. The genes are TRBV5-1 and TRBJ1-5, with D perhaps matching TRBD1 (5 bases). With 3 bases removed from V and 6 bases from J, the gap between germline ends came to 10 bases. CDR1 is SGHRS and CDR2 is YFSETQ in the germline V gene. CDR3 size: 13 residues. The full variable domain, in which reference TRBV5-1 and TRBJ1-5 provide the parts outside the CDR3, is KAGVTQTPRYLIKTRGQQVTLSCSPISGHRSVSWYQQTPGQGLQFLFEYFSETQRNKGNFPGRFSGRQFSNSRSEMNVSTLELGDSALYLCASSYRGSQPQHFGDGTRLSIL.

The chain combines TRBV10-3 with TRBJ2-1, with D unclear. CDR3 length equals 11 residues. Germline values: CDR1 ENHRY, CDR2 SYGVKD. With 0 bases removed from V and 8 bases from J, the gap between germline ends came to 2 bases. Here the CDR3 DNA reads TGTGCCATCAGTGAGTCCTATGAGCAGTTCTTC. This encodes CAISESYEQFF.

This clonotype was counted ten times or more. The chain combines TRBV7-2 with TRBJ2-1; no clear D. In germline, CDR1 is SGHTA, CDR2 FQGNSA. Trimming stripped 1 base from V and 6 bases from J, with 7 bases between. The CDR3 has 13 residues. The CDR3 region has the DNA TGTGCCAGCAGCTTAGGGCAGTCCAATGAGCAGTTCTTC. Translating it yields CASSLGQSNEQFF.